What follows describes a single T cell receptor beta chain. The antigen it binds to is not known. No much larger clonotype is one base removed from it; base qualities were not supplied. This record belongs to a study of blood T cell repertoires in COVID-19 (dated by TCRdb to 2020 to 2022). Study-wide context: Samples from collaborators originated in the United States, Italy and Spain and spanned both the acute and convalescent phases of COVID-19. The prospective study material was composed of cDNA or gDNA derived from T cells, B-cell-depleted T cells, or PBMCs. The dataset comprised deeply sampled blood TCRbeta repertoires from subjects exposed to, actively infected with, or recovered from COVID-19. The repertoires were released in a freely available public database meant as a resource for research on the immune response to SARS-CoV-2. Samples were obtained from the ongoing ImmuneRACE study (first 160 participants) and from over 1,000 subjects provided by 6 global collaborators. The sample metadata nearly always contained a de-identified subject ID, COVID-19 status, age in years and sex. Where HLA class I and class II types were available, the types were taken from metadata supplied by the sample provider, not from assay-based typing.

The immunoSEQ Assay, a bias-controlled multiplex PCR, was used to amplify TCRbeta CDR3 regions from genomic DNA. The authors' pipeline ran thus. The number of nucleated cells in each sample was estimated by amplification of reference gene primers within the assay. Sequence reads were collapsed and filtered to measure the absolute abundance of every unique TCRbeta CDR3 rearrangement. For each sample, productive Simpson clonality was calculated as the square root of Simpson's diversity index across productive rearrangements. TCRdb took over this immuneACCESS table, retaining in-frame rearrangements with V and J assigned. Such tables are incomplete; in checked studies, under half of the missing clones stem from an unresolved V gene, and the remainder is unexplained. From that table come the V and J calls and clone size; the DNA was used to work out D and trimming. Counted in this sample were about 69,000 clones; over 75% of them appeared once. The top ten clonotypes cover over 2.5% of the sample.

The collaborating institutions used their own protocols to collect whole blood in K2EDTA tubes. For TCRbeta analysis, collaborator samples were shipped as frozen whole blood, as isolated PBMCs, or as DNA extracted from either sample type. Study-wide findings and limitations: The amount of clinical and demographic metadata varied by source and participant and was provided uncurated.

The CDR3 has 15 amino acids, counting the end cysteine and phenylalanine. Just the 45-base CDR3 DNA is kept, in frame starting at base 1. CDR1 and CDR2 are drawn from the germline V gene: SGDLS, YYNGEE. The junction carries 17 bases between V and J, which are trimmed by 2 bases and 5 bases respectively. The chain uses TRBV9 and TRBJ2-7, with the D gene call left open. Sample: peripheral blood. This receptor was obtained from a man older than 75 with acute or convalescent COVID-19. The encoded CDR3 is CASSVSPNPSDEQYF. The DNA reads TGTGCCAGCAGCGTCAGCCCCAACCCCAGCGACGAGCAGTACTTC.